A single T cell receptor (beta chain) is shown here with its context. Its matching antigen is unknown. The data were obtained in a study of cytomegalovirus exposure and HLA in healthy donors. Germline V gives CDR1 SEHNR, CDR2 FQNEAQ (reference sequence). Trimming took 10 bases from V and 6 from J; bases not matched to a gene: 3. CDR3 size: 12 residues. With 60 Vbeta and 13 Jbeta primers, the PCR was carried out. The repertoire was sequenced with immunoSEQ multiplex PCR; TCRdb's copy has only in-frame clones and lacks some. The sample has approximately 100,000 clones, approximately 80% seen once. Study-wide findings and caveats: The investigators catalogued 180 or so TCR beta chains as cytomegalovirus-associated. Most CMV-associated TCR beta chains were later found to appear HLA-restricted.

The gene calls are TRBV7-9 and TRBJ1-4; 9 bases match TRBD1. Sequencing was carried out using PBMCs. The TCR was taken from a woman aged 40 to 50 in good health and CMV-seronegative. The CDR3 region has the DNA TGTGCCATAGGGACAGGGCATGAAAAACTGTTTTTT. It specifies CAIGTGHEKLFF.